The 9 T cell receptor beta chains reported below all come from one sample, sequenced in a study of cytomegalovirus exposure and HLA in healthy donors. Both 60 Vbeta primers and 13 Jbeta primers went into the PCR. The protocol was immunoSEQ multiplex PCR, while the TCRdb copy is restricted to in-frame clones and leaves out a portion. The table records roughly 190,000 clones, about 83% of them present only once. Sequencing was carried out using PBMCs. Receptor source: a woman aged 45-65 years in good health and CMV-seropositive.

This rearrangement joins TRBV6-6 to TRBJ2-3; perhaps TRBD2 as D (7 bases). The CDR3 loop spans 16 amino acids. In germline, CDR1 is MNHNY, CDR2 SVGAGI (reference sequence). Deletions cut 3 bases from V and 3 bases from J, with 16 bases between. Written as DNA, the CDR3 is TGTGCCAGCAGTTATGGGAGGGGGATGAGGACAGATACGCAGTATTTT. This codes for CASSYGRGMRTDTQYF.

The chain carries TRBV2 and TRBJ1-2, with TRBD1 as a possible D gene (5 bases). Germline loops: CDR1 SNHLY, CDR2 FYNNEI. V lost 6 bases, J lost 6 bases, and 20 bases lay in between. The CDR3 sequence is 15 residues long. The CDR3: CASSPLLTVPNGYTF. The DNA for the CDR3 is TGTGCCAGCAGCCCTCTTTTGACAGTGCCCAATGGCTACACCTTC.

This clone is a singleton in its sample. The chain links TRBV29-1 to TRBJ1-1; perhaps TRBD1 as D (5 bases). The CDR3 runs to 14 residues. The V and J ends lost 3 bases and 1 base respectively, with 12 bases between them. The germline V gene has CDR1 SQVTM and CDR2 ANQGSEA. CDR3 in amino acids: CSVERGGENTEAFF. The CDR3 DNA reads TGCAGCGTTGAGAGGGGAGGAGAGAACACTGAAGCTTTCTTT.

This chain links TRBV18 with TRBJ1-2; 10 nucleotides agree with TRBD1. Germline CDR1 KGHSH, CDR2 LQKENI. The CDR3 contains 16 residues. Trimming at V came to 2 bases and at J to 7 bases, leaving 10 bases not matched to a gene. The CDR3 protein is CASSPNDRGLFSGYTF. CDR3 in DNA: TGTGCCAGCTCACCAAATGACAGGGGGCTTTTCTCTGGCTACACCTTC.

This clone was seen a handful of times. The chain links TRBV6-1 to TRBJ1-3; D not resolved. The V gene lost 4 bases and the J gene lost 2 bases, with 12 bases spanning the gap. CDR1 MNHNS and CDR2 SASEGT come from the germline V gene. This CDR3 has 15 residues. The CDR3 sequence: CASSGYRDTGNTIYF. The CDR3 nucleotides are TGTGCCAGCAGTGGATACCGGGATACTGGAAACACCATATATTTT.

The chain links TRBV10-3 to TRBJ1-1; TRBD1 aligns across 8 bases. CDR3 length: 15 amino acids. V gave up 2 bases and J gave up 1 base; unmatched junction bases: 3. Per the germline V gene, CDR1 is ENHRY and CDR2 is SYGVKD. The CDR3 loop is CAISEEGQANTEAFF. Here the CDR3 DNA reads TGTGCCATCAGTGAGGAGGGACAGGCGAACACTGAAGCTTTCTTT.

The J gene is TRBJ1-1, the V gene TRBV10-3, with D tentatively TRBD1 (5 bases). V gave up 3 bases and J gave up 5 bases, with 13 bases separating them. The CDR3 consists of 14 residues. Germline V gene sequence: CDR1 ENHRY, CDR2 SYGVKD. CDR3 in DNA: TGTGCCATCAGTGAAGTATCAGGGCGGACTGAAGCTTTCTTT. Translated, it gives CAISEVSGRTEAFF.

This clone came up once. V and J are TRBV20-1 and TRBJ1-2; D gene ambiguous. This CDR3 region has 11 residues. V was trimmed by 6 bases and J by 8 bases, leaving 13 bases between them. Germline lookup yields CDR1 DFQATT and CDR2 SNEGSKA (reference sequence). The CDR3 nucleotides read TGCAGTGCCCCCTCATCGAGCGGCTACACCTTC. This sequence encodes CSAPSSSGYTF.

The genes are TRBV19 and TRBJ2-5; 8 bases agree with TRBD1. The V gene end was trimmed by 4 bases and the J gene end by 9 bases; junction bases not matched to a gene: 7. This CDR3 is 13 amino acids long. CDR1 and CDR2 from the germline V gene are LNHDA and SQIVND (reference sequence). The CDR3 region is CASSTVPTGAQYF. CDR3 DNA sequence: TGTGCCAGTAGTACGGTACCGACAGGGGCCCAGTACTTC.